Listed below are T cell receptor beta chains from one sample, sequenced in a study of CD8+CD57+ T cells in acquired aplastic anemia. TCRdb recomputed calls from the reads with MiXCR, one row per CDR3 protein. The sample has 450,000 to 600,000 distinct CDR3 sequences; about a third are singletons. Sequenced sample: sorted CD4+, CD8+, or CD8+CD57+ T cells (not recorded which) from PBMCs. Receptor source: a human donor with aplastic anemia. The CDR3 runs from the conserved cysteine through the conserved F or W. The D gene is left open where the match is weak. The size entry is marked missing in some rows and otherwise reads once, few, many or a size class.

d_gene,v_gene,j_gene,abundance,CDR3aa,CDR3nt
NA,TRBV11-1,TRBJ1-1,few,CASSEGIQAMNTEAFF,TGTGCCAGCAGCGAAGGGATACAGGCGATGAACACTGAAGCTTTCTTT
TRBD1,TRBV19,TRBJ2-7,many,CASSPPGQQSYEQYF,TGTGCCAGTAGTCCTCCGGGACAGCAATCCTACGAGCAGTACTTC
TRBD1,TRBV7-8,TRBJ1-2,NA,CASSRTGAEYGYTF,TGTGCCAGCAGCCGGACAGGGGCAGAGTATGGCTACACCTTC
NA,TRBV20-1,TRBJ2-1,many,CSANAPIQYNEQFF,TGCAGTGCTAACGCACCGATTCAGTACAATGAGCAGTTCTTC
TRBD2,TRBV7-9,TRBJ2-5,many,CASSKSRSGGETQYF,TGTGCCAGCAGTAAGAGTAGGTCGGGAGGAGAGACCCAGTACTTC
NA,TRBV7-8,TRBJ1-2,many,CASTQRTPANYGYTF,TGTGCCAGCACCCAAAGAACCCCAGCTAACTATGGCTACACCTTC
NA,TRBV2,TRBJ2-7,many,CASSLTTVTYEQYF,TGTGCCAGCAGTCTTACGACAGTAACCTACGAGCAGTACTTC
NA,TRBV30,TRBJ1-5,NA,CAWTGSSNQPQHF,TGTGCCTGGACAGGTTCAAGCAATCAGCCCCAGCATTTT
TRBD2,TRBV19,TRBJ2-1,many,CASSASGGYNEQFF,TGTGCCAGTAGTGCTAGCGGGGGCTACAATGAGCAGTTCTTC
NA,TRBV11-1,TRBJ2-1,NA,CASSLTPGYNNEQFF,TGTGCCAGCAGCTTAACCCCTGGTTACAACAATGAGCAGTTCTTC
TRBD1,TRBV9,TRBJ1-3,few,CASSEQGGGGNTIYF,TGTGCCAGCAGTGAGCAGGGGGGCGGAGGAAACACCATATATTTT
NA,TRBV7-2,TRBJ1-1,once,CASSSGIGVPEAFF,TGTGCCAGCAGCTCAGGGATTGGAGTCCCTGAAGCTTTCTTT
NA,TRBV20-1,TRBJ2-7,NA,CSASTELQGPYEQYF,TGCAGTGCCAGCACCGAGCTTCAGGGTCCCTACGAGCAGTACTTC